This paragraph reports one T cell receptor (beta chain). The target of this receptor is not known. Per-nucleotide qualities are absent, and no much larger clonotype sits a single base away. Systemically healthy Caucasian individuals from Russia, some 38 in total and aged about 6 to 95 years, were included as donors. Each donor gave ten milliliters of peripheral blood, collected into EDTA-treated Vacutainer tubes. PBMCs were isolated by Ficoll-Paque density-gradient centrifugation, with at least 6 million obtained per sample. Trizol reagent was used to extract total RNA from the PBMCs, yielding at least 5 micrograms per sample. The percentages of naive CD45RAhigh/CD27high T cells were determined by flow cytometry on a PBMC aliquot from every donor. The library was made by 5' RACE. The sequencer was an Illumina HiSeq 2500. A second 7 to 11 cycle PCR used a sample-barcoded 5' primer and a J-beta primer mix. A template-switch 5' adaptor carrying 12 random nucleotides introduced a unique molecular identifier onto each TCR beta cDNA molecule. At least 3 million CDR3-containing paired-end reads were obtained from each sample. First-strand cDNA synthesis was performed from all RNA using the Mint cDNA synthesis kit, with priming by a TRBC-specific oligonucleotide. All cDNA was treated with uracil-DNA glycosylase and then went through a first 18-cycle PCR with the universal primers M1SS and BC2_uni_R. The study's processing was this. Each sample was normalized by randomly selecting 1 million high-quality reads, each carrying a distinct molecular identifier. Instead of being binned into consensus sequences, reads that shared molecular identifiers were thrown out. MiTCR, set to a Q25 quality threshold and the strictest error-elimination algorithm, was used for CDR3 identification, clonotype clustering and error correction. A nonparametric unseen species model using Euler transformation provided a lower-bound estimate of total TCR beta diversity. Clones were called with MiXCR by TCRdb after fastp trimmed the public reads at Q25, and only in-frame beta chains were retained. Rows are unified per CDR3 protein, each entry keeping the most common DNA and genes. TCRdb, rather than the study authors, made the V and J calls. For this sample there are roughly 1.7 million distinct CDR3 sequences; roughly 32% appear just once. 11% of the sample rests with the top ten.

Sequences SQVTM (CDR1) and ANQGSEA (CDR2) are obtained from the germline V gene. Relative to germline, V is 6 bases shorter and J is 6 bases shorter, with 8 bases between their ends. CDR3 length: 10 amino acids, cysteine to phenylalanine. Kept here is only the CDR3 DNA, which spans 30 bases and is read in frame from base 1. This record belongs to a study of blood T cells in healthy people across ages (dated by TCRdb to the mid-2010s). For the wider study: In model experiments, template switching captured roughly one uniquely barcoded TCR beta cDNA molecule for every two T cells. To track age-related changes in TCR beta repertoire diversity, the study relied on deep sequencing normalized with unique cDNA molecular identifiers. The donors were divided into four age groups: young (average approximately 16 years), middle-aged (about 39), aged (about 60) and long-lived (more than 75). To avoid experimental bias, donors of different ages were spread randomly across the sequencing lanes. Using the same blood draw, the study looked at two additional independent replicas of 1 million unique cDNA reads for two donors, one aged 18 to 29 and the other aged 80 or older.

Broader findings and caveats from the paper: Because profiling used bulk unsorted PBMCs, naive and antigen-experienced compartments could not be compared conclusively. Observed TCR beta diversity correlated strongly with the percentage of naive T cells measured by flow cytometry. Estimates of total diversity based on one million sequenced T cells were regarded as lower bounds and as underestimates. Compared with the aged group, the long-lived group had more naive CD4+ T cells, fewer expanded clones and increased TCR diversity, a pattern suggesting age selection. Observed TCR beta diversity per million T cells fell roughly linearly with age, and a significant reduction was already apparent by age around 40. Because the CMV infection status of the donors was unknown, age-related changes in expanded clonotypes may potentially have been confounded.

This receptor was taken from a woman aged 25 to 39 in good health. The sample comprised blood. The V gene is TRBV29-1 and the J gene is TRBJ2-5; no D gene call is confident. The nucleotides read TGCAGCGTGGTATGGAAGACCCAGTACTTC. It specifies CSVVWKTQYF.